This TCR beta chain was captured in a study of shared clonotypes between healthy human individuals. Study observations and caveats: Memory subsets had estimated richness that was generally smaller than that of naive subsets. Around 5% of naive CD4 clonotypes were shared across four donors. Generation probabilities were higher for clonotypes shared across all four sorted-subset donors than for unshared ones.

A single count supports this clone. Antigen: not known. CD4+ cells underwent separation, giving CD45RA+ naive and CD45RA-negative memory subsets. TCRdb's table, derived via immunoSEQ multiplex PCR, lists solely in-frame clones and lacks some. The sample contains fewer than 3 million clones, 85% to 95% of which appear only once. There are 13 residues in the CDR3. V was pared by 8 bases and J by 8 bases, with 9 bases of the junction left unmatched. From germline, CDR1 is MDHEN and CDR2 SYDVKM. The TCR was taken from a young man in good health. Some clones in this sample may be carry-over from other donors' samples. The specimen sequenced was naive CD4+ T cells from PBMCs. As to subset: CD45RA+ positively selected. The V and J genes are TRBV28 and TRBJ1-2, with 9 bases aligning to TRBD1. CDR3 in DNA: TGTGCCAGCGGATCGGGACAGGGCCGGGGCTACACCTTC. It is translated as CASGSGQGRGYTF.